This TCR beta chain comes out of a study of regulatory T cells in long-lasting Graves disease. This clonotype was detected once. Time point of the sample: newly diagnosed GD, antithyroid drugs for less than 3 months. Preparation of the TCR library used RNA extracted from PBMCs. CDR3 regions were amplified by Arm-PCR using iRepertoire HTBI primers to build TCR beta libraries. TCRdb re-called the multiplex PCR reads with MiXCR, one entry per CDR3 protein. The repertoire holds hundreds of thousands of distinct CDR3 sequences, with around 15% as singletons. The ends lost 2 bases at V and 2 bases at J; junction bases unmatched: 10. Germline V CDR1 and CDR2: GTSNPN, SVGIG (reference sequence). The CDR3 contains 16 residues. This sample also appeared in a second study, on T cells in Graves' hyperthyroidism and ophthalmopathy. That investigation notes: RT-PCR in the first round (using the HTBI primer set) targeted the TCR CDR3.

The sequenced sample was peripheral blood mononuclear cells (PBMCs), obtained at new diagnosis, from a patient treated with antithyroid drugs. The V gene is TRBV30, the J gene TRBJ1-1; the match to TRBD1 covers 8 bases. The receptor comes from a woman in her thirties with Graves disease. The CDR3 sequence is CAWSSPWDRRNTEAFF. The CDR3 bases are TGTGCCTGGAGTTCCCCGTGGGACAGGCGAAACACTGAAGCTTTCTTT.